The 18 T cell receptor beta chains in this list originate from one sample, sequenced in a study of human CD8 memory T cell subsets. UMI-labeled 5' RACE generated the TCR beta libraries. From its re-call of the 5' RACE reads, TCRdb lists each CDR3 protein once, without DNA. The sample's table shows fewer than 20,000 distinct CDR3 sequences. The sample comprised CD8+ T cells from PBMCs. The receptor source for this set is a human donor in good health.

CDR3 protein: CAIRAGTSGSVDEQFF. This chain connects TRBV10-3 to TRBJ2-1; TCRdb's D call of TRBD2 is untestable without DNA. The CDR3 totals 16 residues. Germline V gene sequence: CDR1 ENHRY, CDR2 SYGVKD.

The CDR3 loop is CASSLVGGGDIQYF. This chain joins TRBV11-2 and TRBJ2-4; TCRdb's D call of TRBD1 is untestable without DNA. This CDR3 spans 14 amino acids. CDR1 and CDR2 (germline): SGHAT, FQNNGV.

CDR3: CASTPANTEAFF. This chain links TRBV12-3 or TRBV12-4 with TRBJ1-1. The CDR3 is 12 amino acids.

This chain links TRBV19 with TRBJ2-3; TCRdb selects TRBD1, and the lack of DNA leaves this call unchecked. Germline V gene sequence: CDR1 LNHDA, CDR2 SQIVND (reference sequence). This CDR3 contains 16 residues. The CDR3 sequence is CASSIFGGRATDTQYF.

V gene TRBV4-1 combines with J gene TRBJ1-2. Germline CDR1 MGHRA, CDR2 YSYEKL. This CDR3 has 15 residues. CDR3 region: CASSQDSQTNYGYTF.

This clonotype is classed as medium-sized (0.01 to 0.1%) by frequency. The chain has TRBV7-9 and TRBJ1-1. This CDR3 has 14 residues. Germline lookup yields CDR1 SEHNR and CDR2 FQNEAQ (reference sequence). The CDR3 reads CASSLSNLNTEAFF.

The rearrangement uses TRBV10-3 and TRBJ1-1; the TRBD1 assignment by TCRdb is unverifiable without DNA. This CDR3 comprises 15 residues. The germline CDR1 and CDR2 sequences are ENHRY and SYGVKD. CDR3 region: CAISESQGANTEAFF.

The chain joins TRBV20-1 to TRBJ1-5. This CDR3 region has 16 residues. From germline, CDR1 is DFQATT and CDR2 SNEGSKA (reference sequence). The chain's CDR3 is CSARDLEGIWNQPQHF.

This chain connects TRBV19 to TRBJ2-1. This CDR3 contains 16 residues. Germline CDR1 is LNHDA and CDR2 is SQIVND (reference sequence). CDR3: CASSILLASAYNEQFF.

This rearrangement joins TRBV6-2 or TRBV6-3 to TRBJ1-6. This CDR3 has 13 amino acids. CDR1 MNHEY and CDR2 SVGEGT come from the germline V gene. Here the CDR3 reads CASSYSLDSPLHF.

The chain links TRBV12-3 or TRBV12-4 to TRBJ1-1; TCRdb outputs TRBD1, but without DNA this stays unchecked. CDR3 length equals 13 residues. The CDR3 loop is CASSRTGDTEAFF.

The chain has TRBV12-3 or TRBV12-4 and TRBJ1-2. CDR3 length equals 16 residues. CDR3 sequence reads: CASSLEDLRLNYGYTF.

The gene calls are TRBV7-8 and TRBJ2-1; the D call of TRBD1 rests on TCRdb alone, since no DNA is present to check it. Germline V gene sequence: CDR1 SGHVS, CDR2 FQNEAQ. The CDR3 loop spans 15 amino acids. The chain's CDR3 is CASSFGQGVNNEQFF.

The chain recombines TRBV6-2 or TRBV6-3 with TRBJ2-7; the D gene TCRdb calls, TRBD1, cannot be checked with no DNA. This CDR3 spans 16 amino acids. CDR1 and CDR2 (germline): MNHEY, SVGEGT. The CDR3 here is CASSYSRDRGAYEQYF.

J is TRBJ1-2 and V is TRBV6-5; TCRdb gives TRBD1 as the D gene, but with no DNA this cannot be confirmed. This CDR3 is 16 amino acids long. Germline assignment: CDR1 MNHEY and CDR2 SVGAGI. CDR3 region: CASRQPGQGWLFGYTF.

This rearrangement joins TRBV19 to TRBJ2-5; TCRdb calls TRBD1, which cannot be checked without DNA. Germline values: CDR1 LNHDA, CDR2 SQIVND (reference sequence). This CDR3 region has 14 residues. This chain's CDR3 is CASSIGIGEETQYF. Complete variable domain (other parts from reference TRBV19 and TRBJ2-5): DGGITQSPKYLFRKEGQNVTLSCEQNLNHDAMYWYRQDPGQGLRLIYYSQIVNDFQKGDIAEGYSVSREKKESFPLTVTSAQKNPTAFYLCASSIGIGEETQYFGPGTRLLVL.

The chain couples TRBV5-1 to TRBJ1-1; TCRdb's D gene call, TRBD1, goes unchecked for lack of DNA. The CDR3 sequence is 19 residues long. Germline V gene sequence: CDR1 SGHRS, CDR2 YFSETQ. The CDR3 region is CASSVYGTRGQGPNTEAFF.

The genes are TRBV28 and TRBJ1-3. This CDR3 spans 13 amino acids. Looked up from germline, CDR1 is MDHEN and CDR2 is SYDVKM. The CDR3 sequence is CASSVVQGNTIYF.